Listed below are T cell receptor beta chains from one sample, sequenced in a study of circulating tumor DNA in untreated peripheral T-cell lymphoma. Assay: immunoSEQ multiplex PCR; the TCRdb copy retains only in-frame clones and omits some. The table lists thousands of clones, 65% to 75% of them singletons. The sequenced sample was tumor tissue. The receptor set was obtained from a human donor with peripheral T-cell lymphoma. Both conserved end residues are part of each CDR3. D genes are given only for firm matches. A row's size may be missing; if present it is once, few, many or a size class.

.	.	TRBJ2-1	TRBV5-3	TGTGCCAGAAGCTTGATCTACGGAAGGGGAGGTTACAATGAGCAGTTCTTC	CARSLIYGRGGYNEQFF
TRBD1	.	TRBJ2-2	TRBV29-1	TGCAGCGTTCTGACAGGGGGAGGCGGGGAGCTGTTTTTT	CSVLTGGGGELFF
TRBD2	.	TRBJ2-7	TRBV19	TGTGCCAGTAGTGCGTCTAGCGGAACAGGTTCCTACGAGCAGTACTTC	CASSASSGTGSYEQYF
.	.	TRBJ2-1	TRBV6-8	TGTGCCAGCAGCCTCAAGGGGAATGAGCAGTTCTTC	CASSLKGNEQFF
.	.	TRBJ1-2	TRBV10-3	TGTGCCATCAGTGAGACCCTCTATGGCTACACCTTC	CAISETLYGYTF
TRBD1	.	TRBJ1-4	TRBV9	TGTGCCAGCAGCTTAGGGACAGGGGTTGAAAAACTGTTTTTT	CASSLGTGVEKLFF
TRBD2	.	TRBJ2-3	TRBV5-1	TGCGCCAGCAGCTCGGGACTAGCGGGAGGAAGTCTATTGTGGGATACGCAGTATTTT	CASSSGLAGGSLLWDTQYF
TRBD2	few	TRBJ2-3	TRBV29-1	TGCAGCGTTGACCGCGGGGGGCGAGGAGATACGCAGTATTTT	CSVDRGGRGDTQYF
.	.	TRBJ1-2	TRBV18	TGTGCCAGCTCACCACCGGGATATGGCTACACCTTC	CASSPPGYGYTF
.	.	TRBJ2-3	TRBV30	TGTGCCTGGAGTCCCCCTCAGGGGTTGGAAACAGATACGCAGTATTTT	CAWSPPQGLETDTQYF
TRBD2	.	TRBJ2-1	TRBV27	TGTGCCAGCAGGGCCAGCGGGGGCGATGAGCAGTTCTTC	CASRASGGDEQFF
TRBD1	once	TRBJ2-7	TRBV19	TGTGCCAGTAGTCCAGGGCTGGGGACAGGCGAGCAGTACTTC	CASSPGLGTGEQYF
.	.	TRBJ1-1	TRBV6-8	TGTGCCAGCTGGCAGGGTTTAGTCCCTGAAGCTTTCTTT	CASWQGLVPEAFF
.	.	TRBJ2-7	TRBV19	TGTGCCAGTAGTCCTCAGGTTGGGTCCTACGAGCAGTACTTC	CASSPQVGSYEQYF
.	.	TRBJ2-2	TRBV4-1	TGCGCCAGCAGCCAATCCTCAAAGACAGCAGGCGGGGAGCTGTTTTTT	CASSQSSKTAGGELFF
TRBD2	few	TRBJ2-1	TRBV29-1	TGCAGCGCGGGACTAGCCGACTACAATGAGCAGTTCTTC	CSAGLADYNEQFF
TRBD1	once	TRBJ2-7	TRBV7-2	TGTGCCAGCAGCGCCGGGACAGGGGGTCCCTACGAACAGTACTTC	CASSAGTGGPYEQYF
.	.	TRBJ1-6	TRBV6-7	TGTGCCAGCAGTTGGATACAGGGTGAAGGTTCACCCCTCTACTTT	CASSWIQGEGSPLYF
.	.	TRBJ2-3	TRBV6-8	TGTGCCAGCAGTTTGAGGAGGGCGGGAGATACGCAGTATTTT	CASSLRRAGDTQYF
.	.	TRBJ1-3	TRBV6-8	TGTGCCAGCAGTTACACCGGGACACAGGGTGGAAACACCATATATTTT	CASSYTGTQGGNTIYF
.	.	TRBJ1-1	TRBV19	TGTGCCAGTAGTGACGGAGCTGAAGCTTTCTTT	CASSDGAEAFF
.	few	TRBJ1-3	TRBV6-8	TGTGCCAGCAGTTACACAGCAGGTGACTCTGGAAACACCATATATTTT	CASSYTAGDSGNTIYF
TRBD2	.	TRBJ2-1	TRBV11-3	TGTGCCAGCAGCATGGGACTAGCGGGTCATAATGAGCAGTTCTTC	CASSMGLAGHNEQFF
.	.	TRBJ2-1	TRBV6-8	TGTGCCACTTCCGTCACCTTGAGCTCCTACAATGAGCAGTTCTTC	CATSVTLSSYNEQFF
.	.	TRBJ1-1	TRBV11-3	TGTGCCAGCAGCTTTAATTTCCAGGGAAACACTGAAGCTTTCTTT	CASSFNFQGNTEAFF
.	.	TRBJ2-7	TRBV5-1	TGCGCCAGCAGCTTGGGTCAGGGTGTAACCGGTTCCTACGAGCAGTACTTC	CASSLGQGVTGSYEQYF
.	.	TRBJ1-1	TRBV19	TGTGCCACTAAACAGGGAAAAGGAACTGAAGCTTTCTTT	CATKQGKGTEAFF
.	.	TRBJ1-1	TRBV7-6	TGTGCCAGCAGCTTAACGGGGAAGATCACTGAAGCTTTCTTT	CASSLTGKITEAFF
TRBD1	.	TRBJ2-5	TRBV19	TGTGCCAGTAGTACCTGGACAGGGGGAACAGAGACCCAGTACTTC	CASSTWTGGTETQYF
.	once	TRBJ1-2	TRBV12-5	TGTGCCAGCAACCTAGTTGACAGGAGATATGGCTACACCTTC	CASNLVDRRYGYTF
TRBD1	.	TRBJ1-1	TRBV29-1	TGCAGCGTGTACTCAGGGGGGGGACTGAACACTGAAGCTTTCTTT	CSVYSGGGLNTEAFF
TRBD2	.	TRBJ2-7	TRBV11-3	TGTGCCAGCAGCTTGCCGGGACTAGGATCCTACGAGCAGTACTTC	CASSLPGLGSYEQYF
TRBD2	.	TRBJ2-7	TRBV28	TGTGCCAGCAGTGGTCCGGGACTAGCGGGAGGGCTGCGAGAGCAGTACTTC	CASSGPGLAGGLREQYF
.	.	TRBJ2-2	TRBV6-8	TGTGCCAGCAGTCTTGGAGGGCCGGAGGAGCTGTTTTTT	CASSLGGPEELFF
.	.	TRBJ2-3	TRBV19	TGTGCCAGTAGCCTAAACAGGGGAGGTAGCACAGATACGCAGTATTTT	CASSLNRGGSTDTQYF
.	.	TRBJ2-5	TRBV19	TGTGCCAGTAGTAACCAGGGTCAAGAGACCCAGTACTTC	CASSNQGQETQYF
.	.	TRBJ1-1	TRBV19	TGTGCCAGTAGTATTGTGAACAGAAGGAACACTGAAGCTTTCTTT	CASSIVNRRNTEAFF
.	.	TRBJ1-2	TRBV19	TGTGCCAGCGGGAGGGAAACAGTACCTAACTATGGCTATACCTTC	CASGRETVPNYGYTF
TRBD1	.	TRBJ2-7	TRBV28	TGTGCCAGCAGTTTACAGGGGGCCTACGAGCAGTACTTC	CASSLQGAYEQYF
.	.	TRBJ1-1	TRBV19	TGTGCCAGTAGAGATAGCACTACTGAAGCTTTCTTT	CASRDSTTEAFF
.	.	TRBJ1-4	TRBV11-3	TGTGCCAGCAGCACTGGGGGGGTTCATGAAAAACTGTTTTTT	CASSTGGVHEKLFF
.	.	TRBJ2-5	TRBV12-5	TGTGCTAGTGGTCCCTTTAGACGGCGGGAGACCCAGTACTTC	CASGPFRRRETQYF
.	once	TRBJ2-1	TRBV6-8	TGTGCCATCAGTTTAGGGGCAATCAACAATGAGCAGTTCTTC	CAISLGAINNEQFF
.	few	TRBJ2-1	TRBV10-3	TGTGCCATCAGTGAGGGATCCGGGCGGGATGAGCAGTTCTTC	CAISEGSGRDEQFF
.	large	TRBJ1-5	TRBV11-3	TGTGCCAGCAGCCCTACAGATAGCAATCAGCCCCAGCATTTT	CASSPTDSNQPQHF
.	few	TRBJ2-5	TRBV25-1	TGTGCAGCAGGCAGACACCAAGAGACCCAGTACTTC	CAAGRHQETQYF
TRBD1	.	TRBJ1-5	TRBV19	TGTGCCAGTAGTTCGTGGACAGGGGGGGGCCAGCCCCAGCATTTT	CASSSWTGGGQPQHF
TRBD2	few	TRBJ2-1	TRBV15	TGTGCCACCAGCAGGGCCCCCCCGGGGGGATACAATGAGCAGTTCTTC	CATSRAPPGGYNEQFF
.	.	TRBJ2-5	TRBV12-5	TGTGCCAGCAATTATGCGGAGACCCAGTACTTC	CASNYAETQYF
.	.	TRBJ1-1	TRBV19	TGTGCCAGTATAGGGCAGGGGAACACTGAAGCTTTCTTT	CASIGQGNTEAFF
TRBD1	once	TRBJ2-1	TRBV11-3	TGTGCCAGCAGCAAAAAGCCGGGACAGCCCTTGGGGGTTTCCTACAATGAGCAGTTCTTC	CASSKKPGQPLGVSYNEQFF
.	.	TRBJ2-7	TRBV14	TGTGCCAGCAGCCAAGACCCCGGTAGGTCCGACGAGCAGTACTTC	CASSQDPGRSDEQYF
.	.	TRBJ1-1	TRBV30	TGTGCCTGGAGCCCCCTGTCCCCCAACACTGAAGCTTTCTTT	CAWSPLSPNTEAFF
.	.	TRBJ1-6	TRBV15	TGTGCCACCAGCAGAGGAAAAAGGACAGTCGGCTCCTATAATTCACCCCTCCACTTT	CATSRGKRTVGSYNSPLHF
.	medium-sized	TRBJ1-1	TRBV15	TGTGCCACCAGCAGTTCCTTGCCAGGCCCTGAAGCTTTCTTT	CATSSSLPGPEAFF
TRBD1	few	TRBJ2-5	TRBV30	TGTGCCTGGAACAGGGGGTACCAAGAGACCCAGTACTTC	CAWNRGYQETQYF
.	.	TRBJ1-2	TRBV19	TGTGCCAGTAGATTAGGAGGCAGCTCGAATGGCTACACCTTC	CASRLGGSSNGYTF
.	.	TRBJ2-3	TRBV11-3	TGTGCCAGCAGTGCGAGGGGCACACACACAGATACGCAGTATTTT	CASSARGTHTDTQYF
TRBD2	few	TRBJ2-1	TRBV9	TGTGCCAGCAATGGCGGGAGGTTGAATGAGCAGTTCTTC	CASNGGRLNEQFF
.	few	TRBJ1-5	TRBV19	TGTGCCAGTATGAATGGAAATCAGCCCCAGCATTTT	CASMNGNQPQHF